The rows below give T cell receptor beta chains drawn from one sample of a study of molecular identifiers for immune sequencing clone quantification. From the PCR reads, TCRdb called clonotypes with MiXCR, one entry per CDR3 protein. This table holds about 630,000 distinct CDR3 sequences, about 25% found once. Input material: naive CD8+ T cells from blood, with Jurkat cell RNA spiked in. Receptors originate from a human donor in good health. Some libraries in this study had Jurkat cell RNA spiked in. Both conserved end residues are part of each CDR3. Each record gives: CDR3 DNA, CDR3 protein, D gene, J gene, V gene, clone size. The D gene is left open where the match is weak. Some rows have no size entry. The others give once, few or many, or a class for an expanded clone.

CDR3 DNA: TGTGCCAGCAGTTTAACAGGGAATATCTACGAGCAGTACTTC
CDR3 protein: CASSLTGNIYEQYF
D gene: -
J gene: TRBJ2-7
V gene: TRBV28
clone size: -

CDR3 DNA: TGCAGTGCTAGAGACGTTGAAACAGGGTCGGTCAATCAGCCCCAGCATTTT
CDR3 protein: CSARDVETGSVNQPQHF
D gene: -
J gene: TRBJ1-5
V gene: TRBV20-1
clone size: few

CDR3 DNA: TGCAGTGCTAGAGGACTAGCGGCCAGCACAGATACGCAGTATTTT
CDR3 protein: CSARGLAASTDTQYF
D gene: TRBD2
J gene: TRBJ2-3
V gene: TRBV20-1
clone size: many

CDR3 DNA: TGTGCCAGCAGTTTATTCATAGGAGCTGGAGACTCTGGGGCCAACGTCCTGACTTTC
CDR3 protein: CASSLFIGAGDSGANVLTF
D gene: -
J gene: TRBJ2-6
V gene: TRBV12-3/TRBV12-4
clone size: -

CDR3 DNA: TGTGCCAGCAGTGCGGGACAGCTCAACTATGGCTACACCTTC
CDR3 protein: CASSAGQLNYGYTF
D gene: TRBD1
J gene: TRBJ1-2
V gene: TRBV2
clone size: many

CDR3 DNA: TGTGCCAGCAGCTACGCGGGGAATCGAGATACGCAGTATTTT
CDR3 protein: CASSYAGNRDTQYF
D gene: -
J gene: TRBJ2-3
V gene: TRBV21-1
clone size: few

CDR3 DNA: TGTGCCAGTAGTACTACAGGAACGAATCCGAACACTGAAGCTTTCTTT
CDR3 protein: CASSTTGTNPNTEAFF
D gene: -
J gene: TRBJ1-1
V gene: TRBV19
clone size: few

CDR3 DNA: TGCAGCGTCGGTCTTAATCCATTGGGTAATGAGCAGTTCTTC
CDR3 protein: CSVGLNPLGNEQFF
D gene: -
J gene: TRBJ2-1
V gene: TRBV29-1
clone size: few

CDR3 DNA: TGTGCCCCCCGCGCCCCGCTAGAATTGGGCCCAGCTACGCAGTATTTT
CDR3 protein: CAPRAPLELGPATQYF
D gene: -
J gene: TRBJ2-3
V gene: TRBV15
clone size: -

CDR3 DNA: TGTGCCAGCAGTGCGGACAGCAACATGAACACTGAAGCTTTCTTT
CDR3 protein: CASSADSNMNTEAFF
D gene: -
J gene: TRBJ1-1
V gene: TRBV25-1
clone size: many

CDR3 DNA: TGTGCCAGCAGCTTAGGGACAGGAGTAGGTGACACCATATATTTT
CDR3 protein: CASSLGTGVGDTIYF
D gene: TRBD1
J gene: TRBJ1-3
V gene: TRBV7-2
clone size: few

CDR3 DNA: TGCGCCAGCAGCCAAGATTTGGGACACAACTATGGCTACACCTTC
CDR3 protein: CASSQDLGHNYGYTF
D gene: -
J gene: TRBJ1-2
V gene: TRBV4-3
clone size: -

CDR3 DNA: TGTGCCCGGGGGGGAGGGAGGCTACACTACGAGCAGTACTTC
CDR3 protein: CARGGGRLHYEQYF
D gene: TRBD2
J gene: TRBJ2-7
V gene: TRBV7-9
clone size: few

CDR3 DNA: TGTGCCAGCAGCTTAGCCGGGACAGGGGGATCCGAGTACCAAGAGACCCAGTACTTC
CDR3 protein: CASSLAGTGGSEYQETQYF
D gene: TRBD1
J gene: TRBJ2-5
V gene: TRBV7-9
clone size: few

CDR3 DNA: TGTGCCAGCAGTTATATGAGGACAGGGGACGAGCAGTACTTC
CDR3 protein: CASSYMRTGDEQYF
D gene: TRBD1
J gene: TRBJ2-7
V gene: TRBV6-2/TRBV6-3
clone size: few

CDR3 DNA: TGTGCTAGTGGTCCCGCATCTGCAAGCGGGAGCCAAGAGACCCAGTACTTC
CDR3 protein: CASGPASASGSQETQYF
D gene: TRBD2
J gene: TRBJ2-5
V gene: TRBV12-5
clone size: many

CDR3 DNA: TGTGCCAGTAGCCCCTGGCAGGGGGGAACCTACGGGCAGTACTTC
CDR3 protein: CASSPWQGGTYGQYF
D gene: -
J gene: TRBJ2-7
V gene: TRBV19
clone size: -

CDR3 DNA: TGTGCCAGCAGTTTGGGACTAGCGGGATGGGGCCAAGAGACCCAGTACTTC
CDR3 protein: CASSLGLAGWGQETQYF
D gene: TRBD2
J gene: TRBJ2-5
V gene: TRBV12-3/TRBV12-4
clone size: -

CDR3 DNA: TGCAGTGCTAGTACACGCAGCTCCTACGAGCAGTACTTC
CDR3 protein: CSASTRSSYEQYF
D gene: -
J gene: TRBJ2-7
V gene: TRBV20-1
clone size: many

CDR3 DNA: TGTGCCAGCAGCTTAGCTGGCGTCACCTACAATGAGCAGTTCTTC
CDR3 protein: CASSLAGVTYNEQFF
D gene: -
J gene: TRBJ2-1
V gene: TRBV7-9
clone size: few

CDR3 DNA: TGCAGCGTTGACATTCAGGACAGGGGAACCAACGTCCTGACTTTC
CDR3 protein: CSVDIQDRGTNVLTF
D gene: TRBD1
J gene: TRBJ2-6
V gene: TRBV29-1
clone size: many

CDR3 DNA: TGTGCCAGTAGTATTGGCTGGGAGGGTTATCAGCCCCAGCATTTT
CDR3 protein: CASSIGWEGYQPQHF
D gene: -
J gene: TRBJ1-5
V gene: TRBV19
clone size: many

CDR3 DNA: TGTGCCAGCAGCTTAGTGATTGGGGCGGGAGGTGTGGAGACCCAGTACTTC
CDR3 protein: CASSLVIGAGGVETQYF
D gene: TRBD2
J gene: TRBJ2-5
V gene: TRBV11-2
clone size: -

CDR3 DNA: TGTGCCAGCAGCTTAGGCGTCAGGGGGGACTATGGCTACACCTTC
CDR3 protein: CASSLGVRGDYGYTF
D gene: TRBD1
J gene: TRBJ1-2
V gene: TRBV13
clone size: -

CDR3 DNA: TGTGCCACCGGTTCTACGTGGGACCCTTACAATGAGCAGTTCTTC
CDR3 protein: CATGSTWDPYNEQFF
D gene: -
J gene: TRBJ2-1
V gene: TRBV7-9
clone size: few

CDR3 DNA: TGTGCCAGCAGCTTAGGTGCGGGGGGCCTCTACAATGAGCAGTTCTTC
CDR3 protein: CASSLGAGGLYNEQFF
D gene: TRBD2
J gene: TRBJ2-1
V gene: TRBV7-9
clone size: -

CDR3 DNA: TGCGCCAGCAGCCTGACAGGGGACTCCTACGAGCAGTACTTC
CDR3 protein: CASSLTGDSYEQYF
D gene: TRBD1
J gene: TRBJ2-7
V gene: TRBV27
clone size: many

CDR3 DNA: TGTGCCACCAGGCCCAGGACAGATAGCAATCAGCCCCAGCATTTT
CDR3 protein: CATRPRTDSNQPQHF
D gene: -
J gene: TRBJ1-5
V gene: TRBV24-1
clone size: few

CDR3 DNA: TGTGCCAGCAGCGCACCCACAGATACGCAGTATTTT
CDR3 protein: CASSAPTDTQYF
D gene: -
J gene: TRBJ2-3
V gene: TRBV9
clone size: many

CDR3 DNA: TGTGCCATCAGTGCCGGGACAGGGGGTTGGACGGATACGCAGTATTTT
CDR3 protein: CAISAGTGGWTDTQYF
D gene: TRBD1
J gene: TRBJ2-3
V gene: TRBV10-3
clone size: -

CDR3 DNA: TGCGCCAGCAGCCAAGATGCGCGGGGGGGGGTCCAACAAGAGACCCAGTACTTC
CDR3 protein: CASSQDARGGVQQETQYF
D gene: TRBD2
J gene: TRBJ2-5
V gene: TRBV4-3
clone size: few

CDR3 DNA: TGTGCCAGCAGTGAAGGACATAGCAATCAGCCCCAGCATTTT
CDR3 protein: CASSEGHSNQPQHF
D gene: -
J gene: TRBJ1-5
V gene: TRBV2
clone size: many

CDR3 DNA: TGTGCCAGCAGTTCCGGGACTAGCGGAGAATACAATGAGCAGTTCTTC
CDR3 protein: CASSSGTSGEYNEQFF
D gene: TRBD2
J gene: TRBJ2-1
V gene: TRBV27
clone size: few

CDR3 DNA: TGTGCCAGCAGCTTTTTTGTCGGCGGGGTTGATGGAAACGCCATATATTTT
CDR3 protein: CASSFFVGGVDGNAIYF
D gene: -
J gene: TRBJ1-3
V gene: TRBV7-9
clone size: -

CDR3 DNA: TGTGCCAGCCGCCGGCGGGATGACAGCGCCGATGCGCCGTTCTTC
CDR3 protein: CASRRRDDSADAPFF
D gene: -
J gene: TRBJ2-1
V gene: TRBV4-2
clone size: -

CDR3 DNA: TGTGCCAGCAGTTTAGAACCGGGACTAGCGGGAGTAGGGTACGAGCAGTACTTC
CDR3 protein: CASSLEPGLAGVGYEQYF
D gene: TRBD2
J gene: TRBJ2-7
V gene: TRBV28
clone size: many

CDR3 DNA: TGCGCCAGCAGCCAAGATAGGAACCCGTCCTACGAGCAGTACTTC
CDR3 protein: CASSQDRNPSYEQYF
D gene: -
J gene: TRBJ2-7
V gene: TRBV4-3
clone size: -

CDR3 DNA: TGTGCCAGCAGTCTCTGGGACAGTGACTACAATGAGCAGTTCTTC
CDR3 protein: CASSLWDSDYNEQFF
D gene: TRBD1
J gene: TRBJ2-1
V gene: TRBV12-3/TRBV12-4
clone size: many

CDR3 DNA: TGTGCCAGCAGTATAGCGGGAGGTTCCTACGAGCAGTACTTC
CDR3 protein: CASSIAGGSYEQYF
D gene: TRBD2
J gene: TRBJ2-7
V gene: TRBV27
clone size: few

CDR3 DNA: TGTGCCAGCAGTCGGGGACTAGCGTGGTGCGAGCAGTACTTC
CDR3 protein: CASSRGLAWCEQYF
D gene: TRBD2
J gene: TRBJ2-7
V gene: TRBV27
clone size: -

CDR3 DNA: TGTGCCAGCAGTACCGGACAGGGTGTTTACAATGAGCAGTTCTTC
CDR3 protein: CASSTGQGVYNEQFF
D gene: TRBD1
J gene: TRBJ2-1
V gene: TRBV6-6
clone size: many

CDR3 DNA: TGTGCCAGCAGTTACCTTTCTTTTTTGGGACGGGATAACTATGGCTACACCTTC
CDR3 protein: CASSYLSFLGRDNYGYTF
D gene: -
J gene: TRBJ1-2
V gene: TRBV6-2/TRBV6-3
clone size: -

CDR3 DNA: TGTGCCAGCAGCAGAAGAAACCGACAGGGTAATGTCGACGAGCAGTACTTC
CDR3 protein: CASSRRNRQGNVDEQYF
D gene: TRBD1
J gene: TRBJ2-7
V gene: TRBV6-5
clone size: many

CDR3 DNA: TGTGCCAGCAGTGAGTTTAAGGGGAGTCAGCCCCAGCATTTT
CDR3 protein: CASSEFKGSQPQHF
D gene: -
J gene: TRBJ1-5
V gene: TRBV2
clone size: -

CDR3 DNA: TGTGCCAGCAGCCCCCGTGGTTTAGCGGGAGTTGAAGAGACCCAGTACTTC
CDR3 protein: CASSPRGLAGVEETQYF
D gene: TRBD2
J gene: TRBJ2-5
V gene: TRBV9
clone size: -

CDR3 DNA: TGTGCCAGCAGTCCCGCGTATTCCCCGAACACTGAAGCTTTCTTT
CDR3 protein: CASSPAYSPNTEAFF
D gene: -
J gene: TRBJ1-1
V gene: TRBV12-3/TRBV12-4
clone size: few

CDR3 DNA: TGTGCCAGCAGTGAATATGGGACTGAAGCTTTCTTT
CDR3 protein: CASSEYGTEAFF
D gene: -
J gene: TRBJ1-1
V gene: TRBV6-1
clone size: many

CDR3 DNA: TGCAGTGCTAGCGCCCTAGCTACCTACGAGCAGTACTTC
CDR3 protein: CSASALATYEQYF
D gene: -
J gene: TRBJ2-7
V gene: TRBV20-1
clone size: few

CDR3 DNA: TGCGCCAGCAGCCGACACAGGGACACAAGCTACAATGAGCAGTTCTTC
CDR3 protein: CASSRHRDTSYNEQFF
D gene: -
J gene: TRBJ2-1
V gene: TRBV4-1
clone size: -

CDR3 DNA: TGTGCCAGCAGCCGGTTACAGTATCCCTCCTACAATGAGCAGTTCTTC
CDR3 protein: CASSRLQYPSYNEQFF
D gene: -
J gene: TRBJ2-1
V gene: TRBV14
clone size: -

CDR3 DNA: TGTGCCAGCAGTGAATACAGGGGAAGCTCCTACGAGCAGTACTTC
CDR3 protein: CASSEYRGSSYEQYF
D gene: TRBD1
J gene: TRBJ2-7
V gene: TRBV2
clone size: few

CDR3 DNA: TGTGCCAGTACGATACAGGGGTTCGGCGAAAAACTGTTTTTT
CDR3 protein: CASTIQGFGEKLFF
D gene: TRBD1
J gene: TRBJ1-4
V gene: TRBV19
clone size: -

CDR3 DNA: TGTGCCAGCGCCGAACAGAGACCGAGCCAAGAGACCCAGTACTTC
CDR3 protein: CASAEQRPSQETQYF
D gene: -
J gene: TRBJ2-5
V gene: TRBV12-3/TRBV12-4
clone size: -